These T cell receptor beta chains were read from a single sample in a study of shared clonotypes between healthy human individuals. The data were produced by immunoSEQ multiplex PCR, yet TCRdb's version contains in-frame clones alone and is incomplete. The sample shows around 2.1 million clones, approximately 96% of them seen only once. The sequenced sample was naive CD4+ T cells sorted from blood. All receptors come from a man younger than 30 in good health. Each CDR3 is given with its conserved first and last residue. The order of the fields is D gene, V gene, CDR3 protein. A D gene is named only where the DNA matches it firmly.

d_gene: -; v_gene: TRBV11-2; CDR3aa: CASSSRENTGELFF
d_gene: TRBD2; v_gene: TRBV18; CDR3aa: CASSPPQRGVHNEQFF
d_gene: -; v_gene: TRBV7-7; CDR3aa: CASSPTDMNTGELFF
d_gene: -; v_gene: TRBV21-1; CDR3aa: CASSLPRDRGTGELFF
d_gene: -; v_gene: TRBV29-1; CDR3aa: CSVGSGAETQYF
d_gene: TRBD2; v_gene: TRBV4-1; CDR3aa: CASSQERLAGRNEQFF
d_gene: -; v_gene: TRBV5-1; CDR3aa: CASSSVTGSYGYTF
d_gene: -; v_gene: TRBV4-1; CDR3aa: CASSQVAGNSYEQYF
d_gene: -; v_gene: TRBV6-5; CDR3aa: CASSRRANTEAFF
d_gene: -; v_gene: TRBV5-1; CDR3aa: CASSLARGQNTGELFF
d_gene: TRBD1; v_gene: TRBV6-6; CDR3aa: CASKYSTGATDTQYF
d_gene: -; v_gene: TRBV6-5; CDR3aa: CASSSGTQETQYF
d_gene: -; v_gene: TRBV6-1; CDR3aa: CASSGIVGPQYF
d_gene: -; v_gene: TRBV11-2; CDR3aa: CASSPQGYEQYF
d_gene: -; v_gene: TRBV10-3; CDR3aa: CAISEGYPDTQYF
d_gene: -; v_gene: TRBV30; CDR3aa: CAWSGLGTRNSPLHF
d_gene: TRBD1; v_gene: TRBV27; CDR3aa: CASSSLGQGYTEAFF
d_gene: -; v_gene: TRBV7-8; CDR3aa: CASSPRGYNEQFF
d_gene: -; v_gene: TRBV9; CDR3aa: CASSVAAALDEQFF
d_gene: -; v_gene: TRBV5-1; CDR3aa: CASSLLELKGETQYF
d_gene: TRBD1; v_gene: TRBV4-2; CDR3aa: CASTKEWTGTSYEQYF
d_gene: -; v_gene: TRBV7-8; CDR3aa: CASSLGDVTRETQYF
d_gene: -; v_gene: TRBV18; CDR3aa: CASSPPPYGDTIYF
d_gene: -; v_gene: TRBV2; CDR3aa: CASSDAEDEQFF
d_gene: -; v_gene: TRBV11-2; CDR3aa: CASSYGPGALYGYTF
d_gene: -; v_gene: TRBV2; CDR3aa: CASRGVTGELFF
d_gene: TRBD1; v_gene: TRBV30; CDR3aa: CAWSGNNRGREQYF
d_gene: -; v_gene: TRBV30; CDR3aa: CAWSNQVDGYGYTF
d_gene: TRBD1; v_gene: TRBV2; CDR3aa: CASNRGGLDTQYF
d_gene: TRBD2; v_gene: TRBV5-1; CDR3aa: CASSWGGLGAGELFF
d_gene: -; v_gene: TRBV28; CDR3aa: CASSPQSGRVGSPLHF
d_gene: -; v_gene: TRBV7-8; CDR3aa: CASSPRNSGPYEQYF
d_gene: -; v_gene: TRBV10-1; CDR3aa: CASSEGVPGELFF
d_gene: -; v_gene: TRBV28; CDR3aa: CASSYRNGYTF
d_gene: TRBD2; v_gene: TRBV5-1; CDR3aa: CASKSGRAQETQYF
d_gene: TRBD1; v_gene: TRBV10-1; CDR3aa: CASSDPGQGGYEQYF
d_gene: -; v_gene: TRBV29-1; CDR3aa: CSVEDRFGRGPTDTQYF
d_gene: -; v_gene: TRBV28; CDR3aa: CASSLTGTYQGEQYF
d_gene: -; v_gene: TRBV28; CDR3aa: CASYEGGREGQFF
d_gene: -; v_gene: TRBV20-1; CDR3aa: CSARGWETQYF
d_gene: -; v_gene: TRBV2; CDR3aa: CASTQGIQPQHF
d_gene: -; v_gene: TRBV5-6; CDR3aa: CASSSAGTSWYEQYF
d_gene: -; v_gene: TRBV7-2; CDR3aa: CASRAMGAPGEKLFF
d_gene: -; v_gene: TRBV4-1; CDR3aa: CASSQWGKETQYF
d_gene: -; v_gene: TRBV18; CDR3aa: CASSQTSGTTDEQFF
d_gene: TRBD1; v_gene: TRBV6-5; CDR3aa: CASRPGQGGTEAFF
d_gene: TRBD2; v_gene: TRBV25-1; CDR3aa: CASSESGAAGANVLTF
d_gene: -; v_gene: TRBV5-6; CDR3aa: CASSLVYQSYEQYF